The 11 T cell receptor beta chains in this list originate from one sample, sequenced in a study of T cell responses to AZD1222 COVID-19 vaccine. Clones were read by immunoSEQ multiplex PCR, and TCRdb kept only the in-frame ones, dropping some. The sample consists of over 110,000 clones, roughly 90% of them appearing once. Sequencing was performed on peripheral blood, taken 28 days after the second AZD1222 dose. The source of these receptors is an adult who received the AZD1222 COVID-19 vaccine.

This clone appeared once. The rearrangement links TRBV5-1 to TRBJ2-7; D is possibly TRBD1 (7 bases). From germline, CDR1 is SGHRS and CDR2 YFSETQ. This CDR3 has 13 residues. Trimming pared 3 bases from V and 6 bases from J, leaving 13 bases between. The CDR3 sequence is CASSWGDSREQYV. CDR3 DNA: TGCGCCAGCAGCTGGGGGGACAGTCGCGAGCAGTACGTC.

The CDR3 sequence is CASSLDGGATRRETQYF. CDR3 sequence (DNA): TGTGCCAGCAGCTTAGACGGAGGTGCAACCCGGAGAGAGACCCAGTACTTC. The chain couples TRBV7-9 to TRBJ2-5, with a possible D match to TRBD2 (5 bases). Per the germline V gene, CDR1 is SEHNR and CDR2 is FQNEAQ (reference sequence). The CDR3 covers 17 residues. The V end was cut by 1 base, the J end by 4 bases, with 19 bases between. Looking up the rest from reference TRBV7-9 and TRBJ2-5 gives the full variable domain: DTGVSQNPRHKITKRGQNVTFRCDPISEHNRLYWYRQTLGQGPEFLTYFQNEAQLEKSRLLSDRFSAERPKGSFSTLEIQRTEQGDSAMYLCASSLDGGATRRETQYFGPGTRLLVL.

The chain couples TRBV9 to TRBJ1-2; D is perhaps TRBD1 (5 bases). V gave up 0 bases and J gave up 6 bases, with 18 bases separating them. Germline V gene sequence: CDR1 SGDLS, CDR2 YYNGEE. The length of the CDR3 is 16 residues. The CDR3 bases are TGTGCCAGCAGCGTAGCCGTCGGTGGGCAGGGAGATGGCTACACCTTC. It specifies CASSVAVGGQGDGYTF.

This clone has just a few counts. This chain links TRBV30 with TRBJ1-2; D call uncertain. V gave up 1 base and J gave up 0 bases, with 12 bases separating them. The CDR3 is made up of 15 amino acids. Germline CDR1 and CDR2: GTSNPN and SVGIG (reference sequence). This CDR3 is CAWSADTNSNYGYTF. In DNA, the CDR3 is TGTGCCTGGAGTGCAGACACAAATTCTAACTATGGCTACACCTTC.

The rearrangement uses TRBV6-5 and TRBJ1-1, with a possible D match to TRBD1 (6 bases). The ends were cut back, 7 bases at V and 9 bases at J, with 18 bases in the middle. CDR1 MNHEY and CDR2 SVGAGI come from the germline V gene. The CDR3 has 13 amino acids. The CDR3 sequence: CASIIGTGTKAFF. DNA of the CDR3: TGTGCCAGCATAATTGGGACCGGGACAAAAGCTTTCTTT.

J is TRBJ1-4 and V is TRBV9, with 8 bases lining up with TRBD1. The CDR3 runs to 16 residues. The germline gives CDR1 SGDLS, CDR2 YYNGEE. Trimming took 2 bases from V and 7 from J; bases not matched to a gene: 10. The CDR3, as DNA: TGTGCCAGCAGCGTGACAGGGGAGAACCGGGGTGAAAAACTGTTTTTT. Translating it yields CASSVTGENRGEKLFF.

This clone was seen a single time. The chain has TRBV6-5 and TRBJ2-1, with D perhaps matching TRBD1 (6 bases). V lost 4 bases and J lost 4, with 14 bases in between. The CDR3 has 15 residues. The germline gives CDR1 MNHEY, CDR2 SVGAGI. CDR3 amino acids: CASSSQGSGYNEQFF. As DNA, the CDR3 is TGTGCCAGCAGTTCGCAGGGGAGTGGGTACAATGAGCAGTTCTTC.

The chain couples TRBV7-2 to TRBJ1-6, with D possibly TRBD1 on 5 matching bases. V was cut by 1 base and J by 8 bases, with 12 bases left in between. Germline CDR1 is SGHTA and CDR2 is FQGNSA. The CDR3 length is 15 residues. The CDR3 loop is CASSLDGRVHSPLHF. DNA for the CDR3: TGTGCCAGCAGCTTAGACGGCAGGGTCCATTCACCCCTCCACTTT.

The chain carries TRBV11-2 and TRBJ2-1; the match to TRBD2 covers 10 bases. The V gene's germline CDR1 is SGHAT and CDR2 FQNNGV. V was pared by 7 bases and J by 5 bases, with 8 bases of the junction left unmatched. The CDR3 contains 15 residues. CDR3 sequence (DNA): TGTGCCAGCACCCCAGCGGGAGGGCAAAACAATGAGCAGTTCTTC. The encoded protein is CASTPAGGQNNEQFF.

The chain couples TRBV12-3 or TRBV12-4 to TRBJ2-1; 9 bases map to TRBD1. After removal of 6 bases from V and 10 bases from J, the junction contained 7 bases not matched to a gene. The CDR3 spans 13 residues. DNA for the CDR3: TGTGCCAGCAGATTACAGGGGGCCCGCGAGCAGTTCTTC. Translation: CASRLQGAREQFF.

This clone was observed once. This chain connects TRBV6-6 to TRBJ1-1; a weak D match, TRBD1 (5 bases). Trimming took 8 bases from V and 0 from J, leaving 16 bases between them. There are 15 residues in the CDR3. Germline V gene data show CDR1 as MNHNY and CDR2 as SVGAGI (reference sequence). CDR3 residues: CASLRGENMNTEAFF. CDR3 in DNA: TGTGCCAGCCTGCGGGGGGAAAACATGAACACTGAAGCTTTCTTT.